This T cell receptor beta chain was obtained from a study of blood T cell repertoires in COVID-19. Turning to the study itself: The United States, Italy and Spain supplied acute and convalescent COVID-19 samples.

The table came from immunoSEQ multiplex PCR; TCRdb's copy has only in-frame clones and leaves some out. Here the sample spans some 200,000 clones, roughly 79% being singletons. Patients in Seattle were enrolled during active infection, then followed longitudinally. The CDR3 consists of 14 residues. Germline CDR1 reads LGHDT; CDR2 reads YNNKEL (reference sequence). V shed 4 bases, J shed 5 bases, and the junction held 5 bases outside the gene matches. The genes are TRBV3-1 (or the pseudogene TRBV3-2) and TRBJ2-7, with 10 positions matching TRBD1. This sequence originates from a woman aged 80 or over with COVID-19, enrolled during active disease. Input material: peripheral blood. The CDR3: CASSRRDRGDEQYF. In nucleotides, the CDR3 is TGTGCCAGCAGCCGCCGGGACAGGGGAGACGAGCAGTACTTC.